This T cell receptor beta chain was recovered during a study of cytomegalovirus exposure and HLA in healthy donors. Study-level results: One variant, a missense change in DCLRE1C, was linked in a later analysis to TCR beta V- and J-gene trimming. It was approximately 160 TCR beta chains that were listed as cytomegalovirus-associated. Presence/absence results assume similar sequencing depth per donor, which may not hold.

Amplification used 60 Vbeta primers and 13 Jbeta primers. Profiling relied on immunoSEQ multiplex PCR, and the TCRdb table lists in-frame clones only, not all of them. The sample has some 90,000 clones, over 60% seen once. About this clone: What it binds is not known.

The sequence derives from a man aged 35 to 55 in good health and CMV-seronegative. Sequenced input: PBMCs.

CDR3 sequence (DNA): TGTGCCAGTAGTTCGGCAGGGGGTGACACTGAAGCTTTCTTT. It translates to CASSSAGGDTEAFF. The chain recombines TRBV19 with TRBJ1-1; TRBD1 matches at 7 bases. The CDR3 length is 14 residues. The germline CDR1 and CDR2 sequences are LNHDA and SQIVND (reference sequence). After removal of 5 bases from V and 3 bases from J, the junction contained 6 bases not matched to a gene.